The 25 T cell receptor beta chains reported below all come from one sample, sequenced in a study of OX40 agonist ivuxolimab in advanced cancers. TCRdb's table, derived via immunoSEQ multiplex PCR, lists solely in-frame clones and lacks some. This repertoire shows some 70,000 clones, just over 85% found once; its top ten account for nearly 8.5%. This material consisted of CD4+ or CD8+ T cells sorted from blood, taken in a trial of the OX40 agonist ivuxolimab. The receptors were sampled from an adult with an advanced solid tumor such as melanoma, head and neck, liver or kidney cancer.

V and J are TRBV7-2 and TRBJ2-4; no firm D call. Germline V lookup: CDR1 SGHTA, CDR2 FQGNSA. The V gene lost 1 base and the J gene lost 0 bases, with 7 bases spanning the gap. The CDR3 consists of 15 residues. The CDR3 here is CASSLVGSAKNIQYF. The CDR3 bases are TGTGCCAGCAGCTTAGTAGGGTCAGCCAAAAACATTCAGTACTTC.

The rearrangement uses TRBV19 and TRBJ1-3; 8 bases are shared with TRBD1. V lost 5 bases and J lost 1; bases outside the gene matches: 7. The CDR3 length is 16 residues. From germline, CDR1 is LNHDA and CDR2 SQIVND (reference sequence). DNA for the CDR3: TGTGCCAGTAGTCCAGGGGGCACGGTATCTGGAAACACCATATATTTT. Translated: CASSPGGTVSGNTIYF.

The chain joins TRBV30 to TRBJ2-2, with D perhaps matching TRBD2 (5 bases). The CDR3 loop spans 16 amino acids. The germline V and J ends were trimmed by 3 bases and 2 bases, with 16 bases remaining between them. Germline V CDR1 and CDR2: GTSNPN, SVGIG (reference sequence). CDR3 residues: CAWRPDYLRNTGELFF. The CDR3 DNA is TGTGCCTGGAGACCCGACTACTTGAGAAACACCGGGGAGCTGTTTTTT.

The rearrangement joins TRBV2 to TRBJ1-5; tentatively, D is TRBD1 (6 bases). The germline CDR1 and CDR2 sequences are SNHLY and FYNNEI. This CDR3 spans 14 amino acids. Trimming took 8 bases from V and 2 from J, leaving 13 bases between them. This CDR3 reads CASGRTVGNQPQHF. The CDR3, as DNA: TGTGCCAGCGGCCGGACAGTTGGCAATCAGCCCCAGCATTTT.

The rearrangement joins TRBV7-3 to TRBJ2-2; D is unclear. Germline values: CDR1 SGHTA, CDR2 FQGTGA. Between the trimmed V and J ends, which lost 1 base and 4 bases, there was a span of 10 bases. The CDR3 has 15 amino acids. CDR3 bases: TGTGCCAGCAGCTTAATTCCAGAGAGCACCGGGGAGCTGTTTTTT. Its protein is CASSLIPESTGELFF.

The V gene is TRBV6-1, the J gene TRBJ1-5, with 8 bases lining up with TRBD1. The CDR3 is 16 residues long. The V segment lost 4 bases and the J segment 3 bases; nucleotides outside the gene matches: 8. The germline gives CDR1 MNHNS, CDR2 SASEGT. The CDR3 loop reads CASSGGGQAYNQPQHF. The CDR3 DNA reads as TGTGCCAGCAGTGGGGGGGGACAGGCCTACAATCAGCCCCAGCATTTT.

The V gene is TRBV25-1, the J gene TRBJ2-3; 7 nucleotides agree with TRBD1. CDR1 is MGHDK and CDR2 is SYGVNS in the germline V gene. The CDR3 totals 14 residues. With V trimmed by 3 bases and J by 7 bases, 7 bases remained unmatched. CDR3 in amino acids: CASSDPGGRYTQYF. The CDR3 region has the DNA TGTGCCAGCAGTGATCCAGGGGGTCGATATACGCAGTATTTT.

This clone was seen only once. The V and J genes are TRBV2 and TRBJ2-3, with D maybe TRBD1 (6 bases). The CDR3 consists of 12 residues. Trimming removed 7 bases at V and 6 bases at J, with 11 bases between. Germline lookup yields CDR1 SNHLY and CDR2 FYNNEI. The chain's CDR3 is CASIDRGDTQYF. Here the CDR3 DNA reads TGTGCCAGCATCGATAGGGGGGATACGCAGTATTTT.

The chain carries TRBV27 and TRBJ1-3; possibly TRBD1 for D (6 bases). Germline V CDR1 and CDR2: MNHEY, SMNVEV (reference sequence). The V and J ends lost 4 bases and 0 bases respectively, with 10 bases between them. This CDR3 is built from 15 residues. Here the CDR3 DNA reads TGTGCCAGCAGTTCGACAGGTTCCTCTGGAAACACCATATATTTT. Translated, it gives CASSSTGSSGNTIYF.

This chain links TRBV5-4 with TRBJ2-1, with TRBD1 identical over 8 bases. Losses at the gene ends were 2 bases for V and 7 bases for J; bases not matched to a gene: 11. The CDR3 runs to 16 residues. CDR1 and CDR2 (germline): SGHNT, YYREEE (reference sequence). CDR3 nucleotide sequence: TGTGCCAGCAGCTTAGTGGACAGGGTCCGGGGGAATGAGCAGTTCTTC. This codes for CASSLVDRVRGNEQFF.

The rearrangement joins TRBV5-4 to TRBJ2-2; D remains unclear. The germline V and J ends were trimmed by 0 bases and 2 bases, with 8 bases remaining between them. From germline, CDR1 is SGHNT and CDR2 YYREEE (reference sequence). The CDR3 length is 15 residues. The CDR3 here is CASSLAVSNTGELFF. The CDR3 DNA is TGTGCCAGCAGCTTGGCCGTTAGCAACACCGGGGAGCTGTTTTTT.

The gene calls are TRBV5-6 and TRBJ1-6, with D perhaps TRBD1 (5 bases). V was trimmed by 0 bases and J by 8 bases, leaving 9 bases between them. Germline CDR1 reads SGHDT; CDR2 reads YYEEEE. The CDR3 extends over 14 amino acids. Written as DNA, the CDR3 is TGTGCCAGCAGCTTGGGGCAGGGACATTCACCCCTCCACTTT. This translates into CASSLGQGHSPLHF.

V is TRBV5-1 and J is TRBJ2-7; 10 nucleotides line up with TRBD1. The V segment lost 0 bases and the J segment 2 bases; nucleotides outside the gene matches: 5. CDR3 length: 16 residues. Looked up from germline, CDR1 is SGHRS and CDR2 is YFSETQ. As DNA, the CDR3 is TGCGCCAGCAGCTTGGAGGGACAGGGGTTTACCTACGAGCAGTACTTC. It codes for CASSLEGQGFTYEQYF.

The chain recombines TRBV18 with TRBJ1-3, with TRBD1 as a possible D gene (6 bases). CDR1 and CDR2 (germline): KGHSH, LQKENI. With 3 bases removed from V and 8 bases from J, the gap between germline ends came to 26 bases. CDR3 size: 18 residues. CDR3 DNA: TGTGCCAGCTCACCCGACAGGCCCGGGGAGAACCCTGGGCACACCATATATTTT. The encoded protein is CASSPDRPGENPGHTIYF.

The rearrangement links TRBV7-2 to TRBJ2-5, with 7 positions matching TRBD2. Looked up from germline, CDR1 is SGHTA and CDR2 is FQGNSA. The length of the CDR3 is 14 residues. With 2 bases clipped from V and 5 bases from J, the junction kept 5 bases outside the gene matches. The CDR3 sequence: CASSLWGGTETQYF. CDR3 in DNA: TGTGCCAGCAGCTTATGGGGAGGGACCGAGACCCAGTACTTC.

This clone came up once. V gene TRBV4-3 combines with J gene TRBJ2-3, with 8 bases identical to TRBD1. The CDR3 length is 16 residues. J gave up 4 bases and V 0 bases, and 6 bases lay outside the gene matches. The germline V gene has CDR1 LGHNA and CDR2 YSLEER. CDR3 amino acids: CASSQDGPGGPDTQYF. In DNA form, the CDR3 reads TGCGCCAGCAGCCAAGACGGACCAGGGGGCCCAGATACGCAGTATTTT.

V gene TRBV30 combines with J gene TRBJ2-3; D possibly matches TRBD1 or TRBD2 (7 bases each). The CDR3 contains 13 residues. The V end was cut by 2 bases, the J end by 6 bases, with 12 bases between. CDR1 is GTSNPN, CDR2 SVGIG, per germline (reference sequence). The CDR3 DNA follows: TGTGCCTGGAGTCAGGGGGGGGCCGATACGCAGTATTTT. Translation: CAWSQGGADTQYF. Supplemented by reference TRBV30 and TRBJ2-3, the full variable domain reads SQTIHQWPATLVQPVGSPLSLECTVEGTSNPNLYWYRQAAGRGLQLLFYSVGIGQISSEVPQNLSASRPQDRQFILSSKKLLLSDSGFYLCAWSQGGADTQYFGPGTRLTVL.

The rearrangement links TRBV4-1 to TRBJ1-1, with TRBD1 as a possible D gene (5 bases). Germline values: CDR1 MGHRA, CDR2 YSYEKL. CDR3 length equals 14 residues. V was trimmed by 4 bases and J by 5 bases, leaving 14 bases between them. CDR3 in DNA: TGCGCCAGCAGCCTACAGGTCAAGAAGACTGAAGCTTTCTTT. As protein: CASSLQVKKTEAFF.

The CDR3 loop reads CASSAQGLYGYTF. DNA of the CDR3: TGTGCCAGCAGCGCCCAGGGCCTCTATGGCTACACCTTC. This chain uses TRBV6-1 with TRBJ1-2; tentative D call: TRBD1 (5 bases). V was clipped by 6 bases and J by 4 bases, with 12 bases between them. The CDR3 sequence is 13 residues long. Per germline, CDR1 MNHNS and CDR2 SASEGT.

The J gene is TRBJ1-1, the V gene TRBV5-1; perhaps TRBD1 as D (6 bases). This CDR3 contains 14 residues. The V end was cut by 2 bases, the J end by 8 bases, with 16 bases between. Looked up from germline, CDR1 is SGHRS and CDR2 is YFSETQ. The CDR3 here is CASSLGTKGSEAFF. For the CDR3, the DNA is TGCGCCAGCAGCTTAGGGACAAAAGGGTCAGAAGCTTTCTTT. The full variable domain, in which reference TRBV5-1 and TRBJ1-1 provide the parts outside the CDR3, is KAGVTQTPRYLIKTRGQQVTLSCSPISGHRSVSWYQQTPGQGLQFLFEYFSETQRNKGNFPGRFSGRQFSNSRSEMNVSTLELGDSALYLCASSLGTKGSEAFFGQGTRLTVV.

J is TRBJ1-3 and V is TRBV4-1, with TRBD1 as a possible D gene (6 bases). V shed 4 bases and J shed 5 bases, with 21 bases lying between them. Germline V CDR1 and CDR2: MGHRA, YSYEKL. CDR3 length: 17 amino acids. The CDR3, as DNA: TGCGCCAGCAGCCGTATCAGGGGACCCATAATCAGAAACACCATATATTTT. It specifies CASSRIRGPIIRNTIYF.

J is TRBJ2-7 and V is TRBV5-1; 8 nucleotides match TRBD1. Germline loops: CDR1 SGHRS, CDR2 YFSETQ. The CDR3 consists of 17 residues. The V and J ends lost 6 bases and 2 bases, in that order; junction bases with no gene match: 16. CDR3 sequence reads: CASNRVGQGAGTYEQYF. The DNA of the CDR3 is TGCGCCAGCAACCGGGTCGGGCAGGGGGCTGGGACCTACGAGCAGTACTTC. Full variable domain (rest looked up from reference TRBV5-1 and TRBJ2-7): KAGVTQTPRYLIKTRGQQVTLSCSPISGHRSVSWYQQTPGQGLQFLFEYFSETQRNKGNFPGRFSGRQFSNSRSEMNVSTLELGDSALYLCASNRVGQGAGTYEQYFGPGTRLTVT.

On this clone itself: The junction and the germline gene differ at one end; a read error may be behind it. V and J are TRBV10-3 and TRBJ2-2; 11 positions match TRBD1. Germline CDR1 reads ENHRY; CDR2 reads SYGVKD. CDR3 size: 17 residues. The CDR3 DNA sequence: TGCGCCATCAAATCCCAGAGGGGACAGGGGGTTTTTGGGGAGCTGTTTTTT. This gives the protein CAIKSQRGQGVFGELFF.

The CDR3 region has the DNA TGTGCCAGCAGCGTTGGAGATACGCAGTATTTT. Translation gives CASSVGDTQYF. The J gene is TRBJ2-3, the V gene TRBV9; D is unclear. Germline V gene sequence: CDR1 SGDLS, CDR2 YYNGEE. Trimming took 2 bases from V and 5 from J, leaving 3 bases between them. The CDR3 is 11 residues long.

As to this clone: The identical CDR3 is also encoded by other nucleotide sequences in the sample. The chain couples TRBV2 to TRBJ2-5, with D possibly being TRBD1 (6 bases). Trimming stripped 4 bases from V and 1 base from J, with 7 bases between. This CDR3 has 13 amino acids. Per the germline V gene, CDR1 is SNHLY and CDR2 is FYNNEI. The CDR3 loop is CASSVQGQETQYF. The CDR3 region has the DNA TGTGCCAGCAGTGTACAGGGCCAAGAGACCCAGTACTTC.